One sample yielded the 9 T cell receptor beta chains listed below, sequenced in a study (TCRdb year 2016). Library preparation used RT-PCR. The sequencer listed for this sample is Illumina MiSeq. The public reads were run again by TCRdb, first through fastp at Q25 and then through MiXCR, and only productive beta chains were kept. Rows merge per CDR3 protein into single entries with the most common DNA and genes. The table for this sample lists about 680,000 distinct CDR3 sequences; 14% of them were counted only once. About 3.9% of the sample is taken by the ten largest. Sequencing used memory CD4+ T cells from blood. These receptors all come from a female donor in good health, serving as a healthy control.

In this sample, this clonotype turned up many times. The rearrangement joins TRBV7-2 to TRBJ1-2, with D maybe TRBD1 (5 bases). CDR3 length: 16 residues. V was pared by 2 bases and J by 2 bases, with 15 bases between. CDR1 and CDR2 from the germline V gene are SGHTA and FQGNSA. The CDR3 protein is CASSLLRGQGNYGYTF. CDR3 in DNA: TGTGCCAGCAGCTTACTGCGTGGTCAGGGCAACTATGGCTACACCTTC.

The chain has TRBV19 and TRBJ1-1; TRBD1 aligns across 8 bases. Trimming removed 5 bases from V and 1 base from J; junction bases left unmatched: 6. The germline CDR1 and CDR2 sequences are LNHDA and SQIVND (reference sequence). This CDR3 region has 15 residues. CDR3 in DNA: TGTGCCAGTAGTCCTCAGGACAGGGAGAACACTGAAGCTTTCTTT. It yields the protein CASSPQDRENTEAFF.

The rearrangement links TRBV6-1 to TRBJ1-1, with 7 bases lining up with TRBD1. Germline CDR1 and CDR2: MNHNS and SASEGT. The V and J ends lost 5 bases and 3 bases, in that order; junction bases with no gene match: 9. The CDR3 totals 15 residues. The CDR3 nucleotides are TGTGCCAGCAGTAACTACAGGGGAATGGACACTGAAGCTTTCTTT. Translated: CASSNYRGMDTEAFF.

Only a few counts were recorded for this clonotype. The CDR3 coding sequence is TGTGCCATCAGTGAGTCGATCGGTCAGGGCCACTCCTACGAGCAGTACTTC. Translation: CAISESIGQGHSYEQYF. This chain joins TRBV10-3 and TRBJ2-7, with TRBD1 as a possible D gene (5 bases). This CDR3 contains 17 residues. Germline assignment: CDR1 ENHRY and CDR2 SYGVKD. The germline V and J ends were trimmed by 0 bases and 0 bases, with 15 bases remaining between them.

This clonotype has just a few counts. The chain has TRBV4-1 and TRBJ2-7; 7 nucleotides line up with TRBD1. Losses at the gene ends were 0 bases for V and 2 bases for J; bases not matched to a gene: 7. Germline V gene data show CDR1 as MGHRA and CDR2 as YSYEKL. This CDR3 has 16 residues. In nucleotides, the CDR3 is TGCGCCAGCAGCCAAGAGTTCACAGGGGACCCCTACGAGCAGTACTTC. As protein: CASSQEFTGDPYEQYF.

Only a few counts were recorded for this clonotype. The chain combines TRBV7-6 with TRBJ1-2; TRBD1 matches at 10 bases. The CDR3 contains 16 residues. With V trimmed by 4 bases and J by 8 bases, 13 bases remained unmatched. From germline, CDR1 is SGHVS and CDR2 FNYEAQ. The CDR3 region is CASSWSSGTGVKGYTF. The DNA of the CDR3 is TGTGCCAGCAGCTGGAGCTCCGGGACAGGGGTTAAAGGCTACACCTTC. Together with reference TRBV7-6 and TRBJ1-2, the CDR3 gives the full variable domain: GAGVSQSPRYKVTKRGQDVALRCDPISGHVSLYWYRQALGQGPEFLTYFNYEAQQDKSGLPNDRFSAERPEGSISTLTIQRTEQRDSAMYRCASSWSSGTGVKGYTFGSGTRLTVV.

Details on this clonotype: At one boundary the junction diverges from the germline segment, which might be a read error. V gene TRBV7-2 combines with J gene TRBJ2-7; 7 bases agree with TRBD1. The CDR3 sequence is 11 residues long. Germline loops: CDR1 SGHTA, CDR2 FQGNSA. The CDR3 reads CASSGRDRLIF. The DNA of the CDR3 is TGTGCCAGCAGCGGCCGGGACAGACTAATCTTC.

This clonotype was seen a handful of times. V is TRBV5-4 and J is TRBJ1-2; unclear D gene. The CDR3 has 15 amino acids. Germline V gene lookup returns CDR1 SGHNT and CDR2 YYREEE (reference sequence). V lost 4 bases to trimming and J lost 4 bases, with 17 bases between them. CDR3 DNA: TGTGCCAGCAGCGGTGGACGATACAGTAGCTATGGCTACACCTTC. Translating gives CASSGGRYSSYGYTF.

This clonotype was seen ten or more times. The chain carries TRBV20-1 and TRBJ2-3; 12 bases line up with TRBD2. V was clipped by 0 bases and J by 6 bases; unmatched bases: 4. Germline V gene lookup returns CDR1 DFQATT and CDR2 SNEGSKA (reference sequence). The CDR3 totals 15 residues. The CDR3 loop is CSARDLAGGPDTQYF. DNA for the CDR3: TGCAGTGCTAGAGATCTAGCGGGAGGGCCTGATACGCAGTATTTT.